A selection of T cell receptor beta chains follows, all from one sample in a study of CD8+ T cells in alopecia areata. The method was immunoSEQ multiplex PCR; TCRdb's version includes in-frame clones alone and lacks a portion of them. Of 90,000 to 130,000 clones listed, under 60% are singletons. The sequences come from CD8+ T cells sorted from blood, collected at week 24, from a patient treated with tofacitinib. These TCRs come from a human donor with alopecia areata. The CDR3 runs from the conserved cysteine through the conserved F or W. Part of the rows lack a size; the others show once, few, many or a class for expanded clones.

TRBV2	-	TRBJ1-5	CASSEHRYSNQPQHF
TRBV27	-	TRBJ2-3	CASSLWPSGGSDTQYF
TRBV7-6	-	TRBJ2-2	CASSFQLAGGPANTGELFF
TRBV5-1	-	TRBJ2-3	CASSLAGQTTDTQYF
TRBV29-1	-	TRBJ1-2	CSVAGEGPYYGYTF
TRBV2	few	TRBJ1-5	CASSEAVGSWQPQHF
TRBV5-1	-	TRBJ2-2	CASSRVPGELFF
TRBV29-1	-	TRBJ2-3	CSVVGDHTQYF
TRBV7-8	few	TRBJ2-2	CASSLGGQSNTGELFF
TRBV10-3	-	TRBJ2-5	CAISELAGKETQYF
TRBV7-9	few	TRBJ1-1	CASTPLDMNTEAFF
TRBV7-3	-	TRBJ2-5	CASSRTGDQETQYF
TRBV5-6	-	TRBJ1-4	CASSLTGTNEKLFF
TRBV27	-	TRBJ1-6	CASSHDSSLHF
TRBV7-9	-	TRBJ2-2	CASSPTGTTGELFF
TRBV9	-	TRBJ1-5	CASSVGGGRGQPQHF
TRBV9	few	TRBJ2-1	CASSANFNEQFF
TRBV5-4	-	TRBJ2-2	CASSSPGQRTGELFF
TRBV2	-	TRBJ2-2	CASSEGGGTGELFF